The entry below describes one T cell receptor beta chain. This clonotype was counted between two and nine times. No cognate antigen has been identified for it. No base quality values were provided; no much bigger clone lies one nucleotide off. The sample comes from a study of CD8 T cells in ankylosing spondylitis (TCRdb year 2017). Background for the entire study: To find TCR variants linked to disease, the study profiled T cell receptor beta repertoires in ankylosing spondylitis patients and healthy donors. The full study cohort was made up of about 25 ankylosing spondylitis patients and approximately 100 healthy donors. Peripheral blood samples were taken, and synovial fluid was additionally collected from ankylosing spondylitis patients. General study outcomes and caveats: Blood from ankylosing spondylitis patients appeared to be characterized by a TCR beta motif made up of about 8 highly homologous amino acid variants. A CD8+ phenotype was shown by the disease-linked clones, which were found at relatively low frequencies in peripheral blood. Some motif variants were previously reported in synovial fluid and blood of reactive arthritis patients, suggesting common disease-initiation mechanisms. Significant enrichment of the disease-linked clones was reported in matched synovial fluid samples from ankylosing spondylitis patients.

Sequencer: Illumina HiSeq 2500. Quantitative 5'-RACE with molecular barcodes was used to prepare TCR beta libraries. In the paper's pipeline: A new computational method, built on a probabilistic model of VDJ rearrangement, was used to identify disease-linked TCR variants. Using fastp at Q25 and MiXCR, TCRdb reprocessed the public reads and kept productive beta chains. Rows matching on CDR3 protein sequence are summarized as one entry with the most common DNA and genes. The authors' filters were not applied to this entry. A total of 500,000 to 550,000 distinct CDR3 sequences appear in this sample, roughly an eighth of them only once. Clones ranked in the top ten supply nearly 7% of the sample. Trimming takes 7 bases from V and 3 bases from J, and the germline ends sit 16 bases apart. Counted from cysteine to phenylalanine, this CDR3 has 16 amino acids. Here the CDR3 DNA is all that survives: 48 bases in frame from base 1.

Sequencing used blood, either unsorted or a sorted T cell fraction (not recorded which). The sequence was obtained from a male donor with ankylosing spondylitis. Rearrangement joined TRBV12-3 or TRBV12-4 to TRBJ2-6; the best D guess is TRBD1, with 6 bases matching. The CDR3 has the sequence CASTHRARGGANVLTF. The DNA is as follows: TGTGCCAGCACCCACAGGGCACGGGGTGGGGCCAACGTCCTGACTTTC.